The TCR beta chain described here comes from a study of blood T cells in healthy people across ages (dated by TCRdb to between 2015 and 2016). Background on the whole study: Template switching captured roughly one uniquely barcoded TCR beta cDNA molecule per two T cells in model experiments. Using deep sequencing normalized with unique cDNA molecular identifiers, the study measured how TCR beta repertoire diversity changes with age. Two additional independent replicas of 1 million unique cDNA reads from the same blood draw were analyzed for two donors (one aged 18 to 30 and one aged 80 or older). Donors were grouped into four age groups: young (average 16 years), middle-aged (around 39), aged (about 60) and long-lived (less than 85). What the work shows at the level of the full study, not this receptor alone: Since profiling was done on bulk unsorted PBMCs, naive and antigen-experienced compartments could not be conclusively compared. There was a strong correlation between observed TCR beta diversity and the percentage of naive T cells measured by flow cytometry. Because the CMV infection status of the donors was unknown, age-related changes in expanded clonotypes may potentially have been confounded. Estimates of total diversity based on one million sequenced T cells were regarded as lower bounds and as underestimates. Compared with the aged group, the long-lived group had more naive CD4+ T cells, fewer expanded clones and increased TCR diversity, a pattern suggesting age selection. Observed TCR beta diversity per million T cells fell roughly linearly with age, and a significant reduction was already apparent by age about 36.

Library generation was performed with 5' RACE. Sequenced using an Illumina HiSeq 2500. A second roughly 7 to 12 cycle PCR used a sample-barcoded 5' primer and a J-beta primer mix. A unique molecular identifier was introduced onto each TCR beta cDNA molecule by a template-switch 5' adaptor carrying 12 random nucleotides. Each sample yielded at least 3 million CDR3-containing paired-end reads. All of the RNA was converted into first-strand cDNA using the Mint cDNA synthesis kit, with a TRBC-specific oligonucleotide serving as the primer. All cDNA was treated with uracil-DNA glycosylase and then went through a first 18-cycle PCR with the universal primers M1SS and BC2_uni_R. The paper's data handling went like this. For normalization, 1 million high-quality reads, each with a distinct molecular identifier, were randomly selected from each sample. Reads sharing molecular identifiers were discarded rather than binned into consensus sequences. MiTCR, set to a Q25 quality threshold and the strictest error-elimination algorithm, was used for CDR3 identification, clonotype clustering and error correction. Lower-bound total TCR beta diversity was estimated with a nonparametric unseen species model using Euler transformation. TCRdb redid the processing of the public reads, applying fastp at Q25 and MiXCR, and retained in-frame beta chains. Each CDR3 protein appears once, grouped with its most common genes and DNA. For this entry, the V and J calls and clone size follow TCRdb and not the study's own pipeline. This sample holds roughly 800,000 distinct CDR3 sequences; around a quarter were observed only once. The ten largest clones capture 3% of the sample.

There are a few counts of this clonotype. Its antigen is currently not known. Base quality data are lacking; no much larger clone is found one base away. From a lookup of the germline V gene (reference sequence), CDR1 and CDR2 are MNHEY and SMNVEV. The CDR3 spans 14 residues, from the cysteine through the phenylalanine. Only the CDR3 region is kept as DNA, spanning 42 bases read in frame from base 1. Systemically healthy Caucasian individuals from Russia, some 40 in total and aged about 6 to 100 years, were included as donors. Ten milliliters of peripheral blood were drawn from each donor into EDTA-treated Vacutainer tubes. Ficoll-Paque density-gradient centrifugation was used to isolate PBMCs, with at least 6 million per sample. Trizol reagent was used to extract total RNA from the PBMCs, yielding at least 5 micrograms per sample. For every donor, an aliquot of PBMCs went through flow cytometry to measure the percentages of naive CD45RAhigh/CD27high T cells.

In addition, the sample was reused for a study of T cells of mothers and their children. The second source states: Nine systemically healthy Caucasian individuals, comprising three mothers and their six children, were included as donors. cDNA synthesis used all of the extracted RNA, with around 1.5 ug of RNA in each 15 ul reaction. In the second PCR, sample barcodes and 2-4 random nucleotides were introduced via the M1S primer. Each mother yielded over 10 million TCR beta CDR3 reads and each child roughly 2.9 million reads. In both related and unrelated pairs, thymic selection shapes the output of TCR recombination in a similar way, with inherited differences having only a minor effect. Normalized repertoire overlap was always slightly but never significantly higher in related than unrelated mother-child pairs. With a sensitivity of around 97 clones per million clonotypes, no persistent microchimeric T cell clones were detected. Deep NGS was used in the study to compare the TCR beta repertoires of mothers and children and to look for features that separate related mother-child pairs from unrelated individuals. Mothers averaged about 37 +/- 4 years of age and children averaged about 10 +/- 4 years. After adapters were ligated using NEBNext reagents, the libraries underwent 100+100 nt paired-end sequencing on an Illumina HiSeq 2000. To avoid cross-contamination, the mother libraries and the child libraries were prepared a month apart and sequenced in separate runs. For each donor, somewhere between roughly 500,000 and 2,100,000 distinct TCR beta clonotypes were identified. Naive TCR beta clonotypes were estimated from low-frequency clonotypes matched to each donor's FACS-determined naive share, without sorting.

This clonotype was sampled from a boy aged 5-17 years in good health. This sequence uses TRBV27 and TRBJ2-5; TRBD1 could be the D gene, as 6 bases match. The J call may be faulty, since TRBJ2-7 better matches the DNA end. Sample: blood. The CDR3: CASRTGINSYEQYF. The DNA sequence reads TGTGCCAGCCGCACAGGGATAAACTCCTACGAGCAGTACTTC.